The 28 T cell receptor beta chains presented below share a single source sample, sequenced in a study of beta chain features in type 1 diabetes. For these TCRs, the target antigens are not known. Isolated RNA was reverse transcribed in full, so expressed TCRB transcripts were sequenced. Here immunoSEQ multiplex PCR was the method, and the copy in TCRdb shows in-frame clones only, minus some. Of 350,000 to 400,000 clones in the sample, approximately 12% were seen once. Broader study findings: Shortening that was moderate but significant affected the TCRB CDR3s of Type 1 diabetes patients in all four CD4+ subsets.

Sequenced: naive CD4+ T cells from blood. All receptors come from a woman between 18 and 29 years old with type 1 diabetes.

The chain employs TRBV7-9 and TRBJ1-1; 7 nucleotides agree with TRBD1. J was trimmed by 5 bases and V by 8 bases; bases with no gene match: 8. The CDR3 totals 13 residues. The germline gives CDR1 SEHNR, CDR2 FQNEAQ (reference sequence). In nucleotides, the CDR3 is TGTGCCAGCGTCAAAGGGGGCAATACTGAAGCTTTCTTT. It specifies CASVKGGNTEAFF.

The chain carries TRBV28 and TRBJ1-2; 9 bases match TRBD1. The V and J ends lost 5 bases and 9 bases, in that order; junction bases with no gene match: 10. CDR1 is MDHEN and CDR2 is SYDVKM in the germline V gene. The CDR3 extends over 14 amino acids. The CDR3: CASSLETGGVRYTF. In DNA form, the CDR3 reads TGTGCCAGCAGTCTAGAGACAGGGGGAGTGCGCTACACCTTC.

The J gene is TRBJ2-4, the V gene TRBV6-5, with D perhaps matching TRBD1 (5 bases). Germline CDR1 MNHEY, CDR2 SVGAGI. V was shortened by 2 bases and J by 5 bases, with 7 bases between the two germline ends. This CDR3 is 13 amino acids long. DNA of the CDR3: TGTGCCAGCAGTTACACCAGGGAAAACATTCAGTACTTC. Translating it yields CASSYTRENIQYF.

The chain has TRBV7-2 and TRBJ2-3; TRBD2 matches at 13 bases. From germline, CDR1 is SGHTA and CDR2 FQGNSA. This CDR3 contains 15 residues. Trimming at V came to 8 bases and at J to 4 bases, leaving 6 bases not matched to a gene. This chain's CDR3 is CASGTTSGGADTQYF. DNA for the CDR3: TGTGCCAGCGGCACAACTAGCGGGGGGGCAGATACGCAGTATTTT. The full variable domain, in which reference TRBV7-2 and TRBJ2-3 provide the parts outside the CDR3, is GAGVSQSPSNKVTEKGKDVELRCDPISGHTALYWYRQSLGQGLEFLIYFQGNSAPDKSGLPSDRFSAERTGGSVSTLTIQRTQQEDSAVYLCASGTTSGGADTQYFGPGTRLTVL.

The genes are TRBV28 and TRBJ1-2; the D is unclear. The length of the CDR3 is 15 residues. The germline V and J ends were trimmed by 5 bases and 1 base, with 14 bases remaining between them. CDR1 and CDR2 from the germline V gene are MDHEN and SYDVKM. The CDR3 nucleotides read TGTGCCAGCAGTGAGAAACTACGCATTAACTATGGCTACACCTTC. It specifies CASSEKLRINYGYTF.

This chain joins TRBV18 and TRBJ1-1, with TRBD1 matching over 9 bases. From germline, CDR1 is KGHSH and CDR2 LQKENI. The CDR3 sequence is 16 residues long. V lost 2 bases to trimming and J lost 3 bases; unmatched junction nucleotides: 7. The CDR3 protein is CASSPARGTGHTEAFF. DNA of the CDR3: TGTGCCAGCTCACCAGCGCGGGGGACAGGGCACACTGAAGCTTTCTTT.

The chain carries TRBV5-1 and TRBJ2-7; the D gene is possibly TRBD2 (6 bases). The V end was cut by 2 bases, the J end by 0 bases, with 12 bases between. Germline V gene sequence: CDR1 SGHRS, CDR2 YFSETQ. CDR3 length: 15 amino acids. In nucleotides, the CDR3 is TGCGCCAGCAGCTTCGACGGCGGGGTCTCCTACGAGCAGTACTTC. Protein product: CASSFDGGVSYEQYF.

This clone was detected only a few times. The chain carries TRBV7-9 and TRBJ1-2; the match to TRBD1 covers 9 bases. There are 15 residues in the CDR3. V lost 5 bases to trimming and J lost 4 bases; unmatched junction nucleotides: 8. Germline V gene lookup returns CDR1 SEHNR and CDR2 FQNEAQ (reference sequence). The CDR3 here is CASSTTGGGGYGYTF. The CDR3 DNA follows: TGTGCCAGCAGCACTACAGGGGGCGGGGGCTATGGCTACACCTTC.

Only a few counts were recorded for this clone. The chain is built from TRBV7-2 and TRBJ2-5, with D possibly matching TRBD1 (6 bases). The CDR3 length is 15 residues. Trimming pared 2 bases from V and 2 bases from J, leaving 12 bases between. CDR1 is SGHTA and CDR2 is FQGNSA in the germline V gene. The CDR3 reads CASSLTLGGQETQYF. The CDR3 DNA follows: TGTGCCAGCAGCTTAACCTTAGGGGGTCAAGAGACCCAGTACTTC.

The chain links TRBV28 to TRBJ1-5; tentatively, D is TRBD1 (6 bases). The germline CDR1 and CDR2 sequences are MDHEN and SYDVKM. The CDR3 covers 15 residues. V was shortened by 3 bases and J by 5 bases, with 14 bases between the two germline ends. The CDR3 DNA follows: TGTGCCAGCAGTTTGGGTACAGGGCTTGATCAGCCCCAGCATTTT. Amino acid sequence: CASSLGTGLDQPQHF.

This clone was seen a few times. The V gene is TRBV11-3, the J gene TRBJ2-2, with D perhaps TRBD2 (7 bases). CDR1 is SGHNT, CDR2 YENEEA, per germline. V lost 1 base and J lost 4, with 10 bases in between. This CDR3 contains 15 residues. In DNA, the CDR3 is TGTGCCAGCAGCTTAGTCGGGGGGCGCACCGGGGAGCTGTTTTTT. Residues: CASSLVGGRTGELFF.

This clone showed up just a few times. The chain is built from TRBV30 and TRBJ1-4, with 9 bases matching TRBD1. The CDR3 is 17 amino acids. Germline assignment: CDR1 GTSNPN and CDR2 SVGIG (reference sequence). V was clipped by 3 bases and J by 9 bases; unmatched bases: 17. The CDR3 sequence is CAWSPDLTGGLGKKLFF. The CDR3 coding sequence is TGTGCCTGGAGCCCCGACTTGACAGGGGGATTGGGGAAAAAACTGTTTTTT.

In this sample, this clone turned up a few times. This chain connects TRBV14 to TRBJ2-2; 7 bases are a match to TRBD2. After removal of 6 bases from V and 4 bases from J, the junction contained 2 bases not matched to a gene. The CDR3 spans 13 residues. Looked up from germline, CDR1 is SGHDN and CDR2 is FVKESK. The CDR3 spells CASRREVTGELFF. CDR3 bases: TGTGCCAGCAGACGGGAGGTCACCGGGGAGCTGTTTTTT.

The J gene is TRBJ1-1, the V gene TRBV10-3; D uncertain. From germline, CDR1 is ENHRY and CDR2 SYGVKD. Trimming pared 3 bases from V and 4 bases from J, leaving 12 bases between. The CDR3 extends over 14 amino acids. CDR3 residues: CAISDRRSATEAFF. In nucleotides, the CDR3 is TGTGCCATCAGTGATAGAAGATCTGCCACTGAAGCTTTCTTT.

The genes are TRBV9 and TRBJ2-2; weak D call: TRBD2 (6 bases). V lost 4 bases and J lost 6, with 13 bases in between. The germline CDR1 and CDR2 sequences are SGDLS and YYNGEE. This CDR3 has 14 amino acids. The CDR3 is CASSPPPGAGELFF. DNA of the CDR3: TGTGCCAGCAGCCCCCCCCCGGGGGCCGGGGAGCTGTTTTTT.

This rearrangement joins TRBV28 to TRBJ2-1; 11 positions agree with TRBD2. The CDR3 loop spans 15 amino acids. Germline V lookup: CDR1 MDHEN, CDR2 SYDVKM. With 5 bases clipped from V and 4 bases from J, the junction kept 4 bases outside the gene matches. The CDR3: CASSVSGRGYNEQFF. DNA of the CDR3: TGTGCCAGCAGTGTTAGCGGGAGGGGGTACAATGAGCAGTTCTTC.

In its sample, this clone was seen a few times. The chain recombines TRBV6-5 with TRBJ1-2; D might be TRBD1 (6 bases). V lost 6 bases and J lost 8, with 16 bases in between. Germline CDR1 is MNHEY and CDR2 is SVGAGI. This CDR3 has 13 residues. The CDR3 DNA reads TGTGCCAGCAGCCAAGACAGGTCTCGCGGCTACACCTTC. Amino acid sequence: CASSQDRSRGYTF.

The chain has TRBV14 and TRBJ2-1; 7 bases are a match to TRBD2. V shed 2 bases, J shed 9 bases, and the junction held 13 bases outside the gene matches. CDR1 SGHDN and CDR2 FVKESK come from the germline V gene. The CDR3 is 16 amino acids. The CDR3 DNA reads TGTGCCAGCAGCCAATACGCGGGAGCCCCGGGGGGTGAGCAGTTCTTC. It translates to CASSQYAGAPGGEQFF.

The V and J genes are TRBV18 and TRBJ2-1, with TRBD2 matching 8 bases. With 3 bases clipped from V and 4 bases from J, the junction kept 8 bases outside the gene matches. The CDR3 runs to 16 residues. Germline values: CDR1 KGHSH, CDR2 LQKENI. The CDR3 coding sequence is TGTGCCAGCTCACCTACCGGGACTAGGCGTTACAATGAGCAGTTCTTC. This gives the protein CASSPTGTRRYNEQFF.

CDR3 amino acids: CASSLVGGGPTGRYNEQFF. The CDR3 DNA follows: TGTGCCAGCAGCTTAGTGGGCGGGGGCCCCACCGGTAGGTACAATGAGCAGTTCTTC. The chain recombines TRBV11-2 with TRBJ2-1, with a possible D match to TRBD2 (7 bases). V shed 1 base and J shed 4 bases, with 23 bases lying between them. Germline V lookup: CDR1 SGHAT, CDR2 FQNNGV. The CDR3 length is 19 residues.

This clone appeared a few times. This chain connects TRBV5-1 to TRBJ2-5; 10 bases match TRBD2. Germline V gives CDR1 SGHRS, CDR2 YFSETQ. J lost 5 bases, V lost 0 bases, and 7 bases had no gene match. This CDR3 spans 16 amino acids. In DNA form, the CDR3 reads TGCGCCAGCAGCTTGGGTCTAGCGGGGGCGGAGGAGACCCAGTACTTC. This codes for CASSLGLAGAEETQYF. The full variable domain, in which reference TRBV5-1 and TRBJ2-5 provide the parts outside the CDR3, is KAGVTQTPRYLIKTRGQQVTLSCSPISGHRSVSWYQQTPGQGLQFLFEYFSETQRNKGNFPGRFSGRQFSNSRSEMNVSTLELGDSALYLCASSLGLAGAEETQYFGPGTRLLVL.

The J gene is TRBJ2-5, the V gene TRBV5-1; weak D call: TRBD1 (5 bases). Trimming shortened V by 3 bases and J by 6 bases, and 12 bases separated the two germline ends. CDR3 length: 13 amino acids. Germline V gene lookup returns CDR1 SGHRS and CDR2 YFSETQ. CDR3 nucleotides: TGCGCCAGCAGCTCCAGGGATTGGCAGACCCAGTACTTC. Translation: CASSSRDWQTQYF.

The sample holds a few counts of this clone. The rearrangement links TRBV10-3 to TRBJ2-7; D remains unclear. The CDR3 loop spans 13 amino acids. Trimming stripped 8 bases from V and 3 bases from J, with 14 bases between. CDR1 is ENHRY and CDR2 is SYGVKD in the germline V gene. CDR3 residues: CAISLLSGYEQYF. CDR3 DNA: TGTGCCATCTCTCTTCTGTCGGGCTACGAGCAGTACTTC.

This clone was seen more than once but under ten times. The chain employs TRBV7-9 and TRBJ2-1, with TRBD2 identical over 9 bases. The J segment lost 5 bases and the V segment lost 5 bases, leaving 7 bases of the junction unmatched. From germline, CDR1 is SEHNR and CDR2 FQNEAQ (reference sequence). The CDR3 is 15 residues long. The CDR3 sequence is CASSLAGGSNNEQFF. The CDR3 DNA is TGTGCCAGCAGCCTCGCGGGGGGGAGCAACAATGAGCAGTTCTTC.

The chain has TRBV5-4 and TRBJ1-6, with 8 bases aligning to TRBD1. The germline V gene has CDR1 SGHNT and CDR2 YYREEE (reference sequence). V lost 4 bases and J lost 7; bases outside the gene matches: 4. There are 14 residues in the CDR3. The CDR3 DNA is TGTGCCAGCAGCGCCGACAGGGGCAATTCACCCCTCCACTTT. It codes for CASSADRGNSPLHF.

This clone was observed a handful of times. The chain couples TRBV6-5 to TRBJ1-5, with D possibly being TRBD1 (5 bases). There are 15 residues in the CDR3. Deletions cut 0 bases from V and 5 bases from J, with 11 bases between. Germline CDR1 is MNHEY and CDR2 is SVGAGI. The CDR3 reads CASSYSAVGHQPQHF. CDR3 DNA: TGTGCCAGCAGTTACTCGGCGGTGGGGCATCAGCCCCAGCATTTT.

The rearrangement joins TRBV28 to TRBJ2-1; 13 bases map to TRBD2. Germline CDR1 MDHEN, CDR2 SYDVKM. The junction had 5 bases not matched to a gene; V was cut back by 6 bases and J by 6 bases. The CDR3 runs to 15 residues. The CDR3 nucleotides read TGTGCCAGCAGCCGAGGGACTAGCGGGACCAATGAGCAGTTCTTC. Protein sequence: CASSRGTSGTNEQFF.

The chain employs TRBV18 and TRBJ2-7; 9 bases agree with TRBD1. CDR1 is KGHSH, CDR2 LQKENI, per germline. V was pared by 3 bases and J by 3 bases, with 3 bases of the junction left unmatched. The CDR3 is 14 residues long. The CDR3 loop is CASSPTTGGYEQYF. For the CDR3, the DNA is TGTGCCAGCTCACCCACGACAGGGGGCTACGAGCAGTACTTC.